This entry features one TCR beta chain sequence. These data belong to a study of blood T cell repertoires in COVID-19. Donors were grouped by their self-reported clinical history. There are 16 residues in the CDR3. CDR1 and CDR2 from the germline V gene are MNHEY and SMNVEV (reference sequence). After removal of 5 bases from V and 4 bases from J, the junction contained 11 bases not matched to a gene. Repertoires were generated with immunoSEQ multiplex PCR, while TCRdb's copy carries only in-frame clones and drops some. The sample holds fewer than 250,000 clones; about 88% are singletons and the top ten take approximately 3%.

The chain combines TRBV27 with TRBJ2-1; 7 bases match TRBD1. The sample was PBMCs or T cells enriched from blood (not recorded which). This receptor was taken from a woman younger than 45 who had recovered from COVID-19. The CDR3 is CASSPGQQGVYNEQFF. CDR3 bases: TGTGCCAGCAGTCCAGGCCAGCAGGGGGTTTACAATGAGCAGTTCTTC.